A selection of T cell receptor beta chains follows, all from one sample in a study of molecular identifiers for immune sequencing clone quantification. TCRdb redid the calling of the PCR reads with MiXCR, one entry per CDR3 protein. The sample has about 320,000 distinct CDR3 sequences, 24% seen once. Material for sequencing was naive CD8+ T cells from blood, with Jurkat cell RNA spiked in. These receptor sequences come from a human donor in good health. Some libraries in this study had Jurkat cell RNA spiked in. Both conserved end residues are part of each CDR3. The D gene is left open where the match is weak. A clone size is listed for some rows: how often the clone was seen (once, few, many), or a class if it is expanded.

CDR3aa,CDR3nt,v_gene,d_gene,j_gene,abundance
CASSTASNYGYTF,TGTGCCAGCAGTACGGCCAGTAACTATGGCTACACCTTC,TRBV2,NA,TRBJ1-2,few
CASSPGLGGYTIYF,TGTGCCAGCAGCCCGGGCCTCGGAGGGTACACCATATATTTT,TRBV5-6,NA,TRBJ1-3,many
CSAEDSLNTEAFF,TGCAGCGCCGAGGACAGTTTGAACACTGAAGCTTTCTTT,TRBV29-1,NA,TRBJ1-1,many
CASGDSSYNSPLHF,TGTGCCAGCGGAGACAGCTCCTATAATTCACCCCTCCACTTT,TRBV6-2/TRBV6-3,NA,TRBJ1-6,NA
CASSLMGTGNQPQHF,TGTGCCAGCAGCTTGATGGGCACGGGAAATCAGCCCCAGCATTTT,TRBV7-2,NA,TRBJ1-5,many
CASSAQGASTDTQYF,TGTGCCAGCAGCGCCCAGGGCGCGAGCACAGATACGCAGTATTTT,TRBV7-9,NA,TRBJ2-3,many
CASSVLTESSYEQYF,TGTGCCAGCAGCGTCCTGACAGAGAGCTCCTACGAGCAGTACTTC,TRBV28,NA,TRBJ2-7,many
CASSLGTSGFGEQYF,TGTGCCAGCAGCTTAGGGACTAGCGGGTTCGGGGAGCAGTACTTC,TRBV7-2,TRBD2,TRBJ2-7,many
CASSSGEFGNQPQHF,TGTGCCAGCAGCTCAGGGGAGTTCGGCAATCAGCCCCAGCATTTT,TRBV12-3/TRBV12-4,NA,TRBJ1-5,many
CASSYSSPEGDGSLLGANVLTF,TGTGCCAGCAGTTACTCTAGCCCTGAAGGGGACGGATCGTTACTCGGGGCCAACGTCCTGACTTTC,TRBV6-5,NA,TRBJ2-6,NA
CASSLVVGSDEQFF,TGTGCCAGCAGCTTAGTGGTAGGATCCGATGAGCAGTTCTTC,TRBV13,NA,TRBJ2-1,NA
CASSPSRGVSAVNEQFF,TGTGCCAGCAGCCCCTCGCGCGGGGTTAGCGCTGTCAATGAGCAGTTCTTC,TRBV7-9,NA,TRBJ2-1,NA
CSVEGQGPTDTQYF,TGCAGCGTTGAGGGACAGGGTCCCACAGATACGCAGTATTTT,TRBV29-1,TRBD1,TRBJ2-3,few
CASSWAQSHEQYF,TGTGCCAGCAGCTGGGCCCAGTCCCACGAGCAGTACTTC,TRBV7-9,NA,TRBJ2-7,few
CASSPYSMNTEAFF,TGTGCCAGCTCACCATACAGCATGAACACTGAAGCTTTCTTT,TRBV18,NA,TRBJ1-1,few
CASSLQTSGTDNEQFF,TGTGCCAGCAGCTTACAGACTAGCGGGACCGACAATGAGCAGTTCTTC,TRBV5-6,TRBD2,TRBJ2-1,few
CASSSPGRKDRAKSSYNEQFF,TGTGCCAGCAGCTCCCCCGGGCGTAAGGACAGGGCCAAGAGCTCCTACAATGAGCAGTTCTTC,TRBV7-2,TRBD1,TRBJ2-1,few
CASSIDRGTNTEAFF,TGTGCCAGTAGTATAGATCGGGGGACGAACACTGAAGCTTTCTTT,TRBV19,NA,TRBJ1-1,many
CASSLPGQETQYF,TGTGCCAGCAGCTTGCCAGGGCAAGAGACCCAGTACTTC,TRBV7-9,NA,TRBJ2-5,many
CASSLRTSGGRDNEQFF,TGCGCCAGCAGCTTAAGGACTAGCGGGGGAAGGGACAATGAGCAGTTCTTC,TRBV5-1,TRBD2,TRBJ2-1,few
CASSLAGWEYTDTQYF,TGTGCCAGCAGCTTAGCGGGGTGGGAGTACACAGATACGCAGTATTTT,TRBV7-2,NA,TRBJ2-3,many
CASSFDSTDTQYF,TGTGCCAGCAGTTTTGACAGCACAGATACGCAGTATTTT,TRBV12-3/TRBV12-4,NA,TRBJ2-3,many
CAISDLGQGDGEQFF,TGTGCCATCAGTGACCTGGGACAGGGGGACGGTGAGCAGTTCTTC,TRBV10-3,TRBD1,TRBJ2-1,many
CASSLGAGTLYEQYF,TGTGCCAGCAGCTTAGGGGCCGGGACACTATACGAGCAGTACTTC,TRBV7-2,NA,TRBJ2-7,many
CAISESVLSGVTGELFF,TGTGCCATCAGTGAGTCGGTTCTCTCAGGGGTCACCGGGGAGCTGTTTTTT,TRBV10-3,NA,TRBJ2-2,few
CASSYSGRDGYGYTF,TGTGCCAGCAGTTATTCCGGGAGGGACGGCTATGGCTACACCTTC,TRBV12-3/TRBV12-4,NA,TRBJ1-2,NA
CASTLGQGLNEQFF,TGTGCCAGCACCTTGGGACAGGGGTTGAATGAGCAGTTCTTC,TRBV12-3/TRBV12-4,TRBD1,TRBJ2-1,few
CASSYNPGTTLSSYEQYF,TGTGCCAGCAGTTACAACCCGGGGACTACCCTAAGCTCCTACGAGCAGTACTTC,TRBV6-2/TRBV6-3,TRBD2,TRBJ2-7,once
CASSQGPAPYEQYF,TGTGCCAGCAGCCAAGGGCCAGCACCCTACGAGCAGTACTTC,TRBV14,NA,TRBJ2-7,NA
CASSLVAGPGDTQYF,TGTGCCAGCAGCTTAGTAGCGGGCCCCGGGGATACGCAGTATTTT,TRBV7-2,TRBD2,TRBJ2-3,many
CASSQVFGNSGNTIYF,TGCGCCAGCAGCCAAGTTTTCGGGAACTCTGGAAACACCATATATTTT,TRBV4-3,NA,TRBJ1-3,few
CASSLSGSHTDTQYF,TGTGCCAGCAGCTTAAGTGGGTCACACACAGATACGCAGTATTTT,TRBV7-9,NA,TRBJ2-3,NA
CASSSGGTFEAFF,TGTGCCAGCAGTTCCGGCGGGACATTTGAAGCTTTCTTT,TRBV27,NA,TRBJ1-1,NA
CASSQDKVAGYNEQFF,TGCGCCAGCAGCCAAGATAAGGTAGCGGGGTACAATGAGCAGTTCTTC,TRBV4-1,TRBD2,TRBJ2-1,NA
CASSWSTGELFF,TGTGCCAGCAGCTGGAGCACCGGGGAGCTGTTTTTT,TRBV9,NA,TRBJ2-2,many
CSTRGDGLPEQYF,TGCAGTACTAGAGGGGACGGGCTGCCCGAGCAGTACTTC,TRBV20-1,NA,TRBJ2-7,few
CASSLPGDYTDTQYF,TGTGCCAGCAGCTTACCAGGGGACTACACAGATACGCAGTATTTT,TRBV7-6,NA,TRBJ2-3,many
CASSPPQTGRENEQFF,TGTGCCAGCAGTCCTCCACAGACAGGGAGAGAGAATGAGCAGTTCTTC,TRBV28,TRBD1,TRBJ2-1,NA
CSARDVDRGYEQYF,TGCAGTGCTAGAGATGTGGACAGGGGCTACGAGCAGTACTTC,TRBV20-1,TRBD1,TRBJ2-7,NA
CASRYRGSNEKLFF,TGTGCCAGCAGGTACAGGGGAAGTAATGAAAAACTGTTTTTT,TRBV27,TRBD1,TRBJ1-4,few
CASSQEQGLYTDTQYF,TGTGCCAGCAGCCAAGAGCAAGGACTCTACACAGATACGCAGTATTTT,TRBV4-2,NA,TRBJ2-3,NA
CASSYHAEGAPGGSGNTIYF,TGTGCCAGCAGTTATCACGCTGAGGGCGCCCCCGGGGGATCTGGAAACACCATATATTTT,TRBV6-5,NA,TRBJ1-3,few
CASSPTTAYPSNQPQHF,TGCGCCAGCAGCCCAACAACAGCGTACCCTAGCAATCAGCCCCAGCATTTT,TRBV4-1,NA,TRBJ1-5,NA
CSVSGGGTNEKLFF,TGCAGTGTTAGTGGGGGAGGAACTAATGAAAAACTGTTTTTT,TRBV20-1,NA,TRBJ1-4,NA
CASTQGLLYGYTF,TGTGCCAGCACTCAGGGACTGCTCTATGGCTACACCTTC,TRBV2,NA,TRBJ1-2,NA
CASRPPTSGWGGELFF,TGTGCCAGCCGCCCGCCGACAAGTGGCTGGGGCGGGGAGCTGTTTTTT,TRBV11-2,NA,TRBJ2-2,NA
CASSPPTGGAQFF,TGTGCCAGCAGCCCCCCAACCGGGGGTGCGCAGTTCTTC,TRBV11-2,NA,TRBJ2-1,NA
CASSLVVGQPQHF,TGTGCCAGCAGCTTAGTGGTTGGTCAGCCCCAGCATTTT,TRBV7-9,NA,TRBJ1-5,many
CASSLGLSILEPQHF,TGTGCCAGCAGCTTAGGGCTTTCTATTTTGGAGCCCCAGCATTTT,TRBV7-2,NA,TRBJ1-5,many
CSVEVQNYYGYTF,TGCAGCGTTGAAGTACAGAACTACTATGGCTACACCTTC,TRBV29-1,NA,TRBJ1-2,few
CASSQGTVYEQYF,TGCGCCAGCAGCCAAGGGACAGTGTACGAGCAGTACTTC,TRBV4-1,NA,TRBJ2-7,many
CASSVGGTTDYEQYF,TGTGCCAGCAGCGTAGGTGGGACAACAGACTACGAGCAGTACTTC,TRBV9,NA,TRBJ2-7,once